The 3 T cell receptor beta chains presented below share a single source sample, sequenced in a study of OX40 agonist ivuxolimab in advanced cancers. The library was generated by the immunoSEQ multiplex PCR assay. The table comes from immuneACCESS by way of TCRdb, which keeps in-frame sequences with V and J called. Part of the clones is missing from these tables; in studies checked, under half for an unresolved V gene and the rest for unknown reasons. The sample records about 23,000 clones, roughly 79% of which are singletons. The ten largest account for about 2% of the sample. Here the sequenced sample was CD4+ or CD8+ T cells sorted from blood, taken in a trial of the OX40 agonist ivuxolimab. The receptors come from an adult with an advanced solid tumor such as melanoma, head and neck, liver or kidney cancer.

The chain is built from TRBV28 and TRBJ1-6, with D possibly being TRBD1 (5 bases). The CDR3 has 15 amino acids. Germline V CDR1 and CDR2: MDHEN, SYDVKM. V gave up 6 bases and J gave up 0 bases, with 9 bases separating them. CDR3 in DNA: TGTGCCAGCAGCCCAGGGTACTCCTATAATTCACCCCTCCACTTT. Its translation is CASSPGYSYNSPLHF.

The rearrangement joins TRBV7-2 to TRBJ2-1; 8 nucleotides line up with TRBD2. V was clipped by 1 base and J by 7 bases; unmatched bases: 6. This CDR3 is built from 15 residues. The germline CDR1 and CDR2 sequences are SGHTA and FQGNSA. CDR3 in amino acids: CASSLGDVAGNEQFF. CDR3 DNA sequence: TGTGCCAGCAGCTTAGGAGACGTAGCGGGGAATGAGCAGTTCTTC.

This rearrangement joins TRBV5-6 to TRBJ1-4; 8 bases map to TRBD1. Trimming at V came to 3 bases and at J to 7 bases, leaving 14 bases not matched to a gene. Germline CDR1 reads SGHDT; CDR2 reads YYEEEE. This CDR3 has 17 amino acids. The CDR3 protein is CASSSDRGSGPFEKLFF. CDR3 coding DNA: TGTGCCAGCAGCTCCGACAGGGGCTCGGGGCCTTTTGAAAAACTGTTTTTT.